This entry features one T cell receptor beta chain sequence. The antigen is unknown. Clones were read by immunoSEQ multiplex PCR, and TCRdb kept only the in-frame ones, dropping some. The sample records 50,000 to 65,000 clones, approximately 80% being singletons. This sample stems from a study of vaccination effects on CD4 cells after COVID-19. Regarding the study as a whole: Of the vaccine-induced clones from healthy vaccinees, merely 1 of 255 recognized common cold coronaviruses as well.

CDR1 SGHTA and CDR2 FQGTGA come from the germline V gene. The CDR3 runs 16 residues. The V segment lost 8 bases and the J segment 4 bases; nucleotides outside the gene matches: 13. Ahead of sequencing, the ViraFEST assay grew antigen-specific CD4+ T cells using viral peptide pools. With approximately 10 days of culture completed, CD4+ T cells were isolated. PBMC were cultured at about 1.9 million per well with 9 to 10 IU/ml IL-2 and 10 ug/ml peptides. Cultures had half their medium replaced with IL-2 medium on days 3 and 7. Sequenced material: CD4+ T cells from PBMCs cultured with HCoV-229E spike peptides, taken before COVID-19 vaccination. The chain couples TRBV7-3 to TRBJ2-1, with 8 bases matching TRBD2. This clonotype was sampled from a human donor who received a COVID-19 vaccine. The DNA of the CDR3 is TGTGCCAGCGGTCTATGGGTAGCGGGGTCTTACAATGAGCAGTTCTTC. The encoded protein is CASGLWVAGSYNEQFF. The variable domain in full, completed from reference TRBV7-3 and TRBJ2-1, reads GAGVSQTPSNKVTEKGKYVELRCDPISGHTALYWYRQSLGQGPEFLIYFQGTGAADDSGLPNDRFFAVRPEGSVSTLKIQRTERGDSAVYLCASGLWVAGSYNEQFFGPGTRLTVL.